The 22 T cell receptor beta chains given below trace back to one sample, sequenced in a study of neurological immune-mediated disorders. MiXCR was run by TCRdb on the 5' RACE reads, yielding one entry per CDR3 protein. The sample lists about 77,000 distinct CDR3 sequences, about 9.5% occurring once. Sequences were obtained from PBMCs. Source of these receptors: a man in his fifties or sixties in good health.

This clonotype was recorded at least ten times. V usage is TRBV20-1 and J usage is TRBJ1-3, with D perhaps TRBD1 (6 bases). V shed 3 bases and J shed 2 bases, with 8 bases lying between them. This CDR3 comprises 13 residues. CDR1 DFQATT and CDR2 SNEGSKA come from the germline V gene (reference sequence). CDR3 residues: CSARAGAGNTIYF. CDR3 DNA: TGCAGTGCTAGGGCAGGGGCTGGAAACACCATATATTTT.

This clonotype was counted at least ten times. The rearrangement links TRBV29-1 to TRBJ1-3, with no clear D. This CDR3 spans 11 amino acids. The V end lost 7 bases, the J end lost 4 bases, and 8 bases lay between the germline ends. Germline CDR1 and CDR2: SQVTM and ANQGSEA. CDR3 in DNA: TGCAGCGCCGGTCGAGGAAACACCATATATTTT. This encodes CSAGRGNTIYF.

This clonotype was recorded many times. J is TRBJ2-1 and V is TRBV4-1; D unresolved. V lost 5 bases and J 7 bases, leaving 33 bases between the germline ends. Germline V CDR1 and CDR2: MGHRA, YSYEKL. This CDR3 contains 20 residues. The CDR3 DNA reads TGCGCCAGCAGCGCCCACTCTCTAGGAGCGATCTCCGTGAGTCTAAATGAGCAGTTCTTC. Translated, it gives CASSAHSLGAISVSLNEQFF.

Points on this clonotype: A read error may be the cause here, since a much bigger clone is one base away. V and J are TRBV15 and TRBJ2-1, with 10 bases identical to TRBD2. Germline V gene lookup returns CDR1 LNHNV and CDR2 YYDKDF (reference sequence). The CDR3 runs 16 residues. Here the CDR3 DNA reads TGTGCCATCAGCAGAGTCCCAGCGGGGGGGCGGAATGGGCAGTTCTTC. As protein: CAISRVPAGGRNGQFF. The full variable domain, its missing parts supplied by reference TRBV15 and TRBJ2-1, is DAMVIQNPRYQVTQFGKPVTLSCSQTLNHNVMYWYQQKSSQAPKLLFHYYDKDFNNEADTPDNFQSRRPNTSFCFLDIRSPGLGDTAMYLCAISRVPAGGRNGQFFGPGTRLTVL.

This clonotype came up many times. The rearrangement joins TRBV12-5 to TRBJ2-5, with D possibly being TRBD1 (6 bases). Germline CDR1 LGHNT, CDR2 FRNRAP. The ends were cut back, 3 bases at V and 3 bases at J, with 20 bases in the middle. This CDR3 contains 17 residues. As DNA, the CDR3 is TGTGCTAGTGGTTTCACCACAGGGCTCCCCGGGGAAGAGACCCAGTACTTC. Its protein is CASGFTTGLPGEETQYF.

There are many counts of this clonotype. The chain is built from TRBV20-1 and TRBJ1-6, with D unclear. There are 15 residues in the CDR3. The germline CDR1 and CDR2 sequences are DFQATT and SNEGSKA (reference sequence). V gave up 2 bases and J gave up 0 bases, with 8 bases separating them. CDR3 DNA: TGCAGTGCTAGACGCCTAAGCTCCTATAATTCACCCCTCCACTTT. Protein product: CSARRLSSYNSPLHF.

This clonotype was seen repeatedly, ten times or more. CDR3 nucleotide sequence: TGTGCCAGCAGCTTACCAGGGGGCCCCTACGAGCAGTACTTC. Its protein is CASSLPGGPYEQYF. The chain combines TRBV7-2 with TRBJ2-7, with 8 nucleotides matching TRBD1. The CDR3 has 14 residues. CDR1 SGHTA and CDR2 FQGNSA come from the germline V gene. The junction had 2 bases not matched to a gene; V was cut back by 2 bases and J by 2 bases. The full variable domain, its missing parts supplied by reference TRBV7-2 and TRBJ2-7, is GAGVSQSPSNKVTEKGKDVELRCDPISGHTALYWYRQSLGQGLEFLIYFQGNSAPDKSGLPSDRFSAERTGGSVSTLTIQRTQQEDSAVYLCASSLPGGPYEQYFGPGTRLTVT.

At least ten counts were recorded for this clonotype. J is TRBJ2-7 and V is TRBV5-1, with 7 bases matching TRBD1. The CDR3 has 14 residues. The V gene's germline CDR1 is SGHRS and CDR2 YFSETQ. V shed 4 bases, J shed 2 bases, and the junction held 6 bases outside the gene matches. Here the CDR3 DNA reads TGCGCCAGCAGCATTTCGGGACAGCCCTACGAGCAGTACTTC. It encodes CASSISGQPYEQYF.

This clonotype was recorded many times. The chain employs TRBV20-1 and TRBJ2-1, with D perhaps assigned TRBD1 or TRBD2 (5 bases each). Germline V CDR1 and CDR2: DFQATT, SNEGSKA (reference sequence). V was clipped by 6 bases and J by 2 bases, with 14 bases between them. CDR3 size: 14 residues. The CDR3 here is CSASGTTPYNEQFF. The CDR3 DNA is TGCAGTGCGTCCGGGACCACCCCCTACAATGAGCAGTTCTTC.

This chain joins TRBV6-5 and TRBJ1-1, with 7 bases fitting TRBD1. CDR1 is MNHEY, CDR2 SVGAGI, per germline. The CDR3 has 15 residues. V was pared by 4 bases and J by 2 bases, with 7 bases of the junction left unmatched. The CDR3: CASSSTGVGNTEAFF. The CDR3, as DNA: TGTGCCAGCAGTTCCACAGGGGTAGGTAACACTGAAGCTTTCTTT.

This clonotype was observed many times. This chain connects TRBV4-1 to TRBJ1-5, with 8 bases identical to TRBD1. CDR1 and CDR2 (germline): MGHRA, YSYEKL. The CDR3 extends over 16 amino acids. V gave up 4 bases and J gave up 3 bases; unmatched junction bases: 8. CDR3 loop: CASSRDTGGSNQPQHF. The CDR3 DNA reads TGCGCCAGCAGCCGAGATACAGGGGGATCCAATCAGCCCCAGCATTTT.

This clonotype was counted many times. The J gene is TRBJ1-1, the V gene TRBV7-9, with TRBD1 matching over 8 bases. The CDR3 contains 14 residues. V lost 4 bases, J lost 6 bases, and 7 bases stayed unmatched. The germline CDR1 and CDR2 sequences are SEHNR and FQNEAQ (reference sequence). The CDR3 loop reads CASSSTGEMSEAFF. In DNA form, the CDR3 reads TGTGCCAGCAGCTCGACAGGGGAAATGTCTGAAGCTTTCTTT.

For this clonotype: This may arise from a read error, as a much more abundant clone is one base away. The V and J genes are TRBV20-1 and TRBJ2-3; 9 bases match TRBD2. V lost 2 bases and J lost 0; bases outside the gene matches: 6. Germline V CDR1 and CDR2: DFQATT, SNEGSKA (reference sequence). There are 16 residues in the CDR3. The CDR3 sequence: CSARYRTSGSTDTQYF. Here the CDR3 DNA reads TGCAGTGCTAGATATCGAACTAGCGGGAGCACAGATACGCAGTATTTT.

This clonotype was observed many times. The CDR3: CSATTQRELYNEQFF. Here the CDR3 DNA reads TGCAGTGCTACCACCCAGCGGGAGTTGTACAATGAGCAGTTCTTC. This chain joins TRBV20-1 and TRBJ2-1; the match to TRBD2 covers 8 bases. Germline V gene sequence: CDR1 DFQATT, CDR2 SNEGSKA (reference sequence). J gave up 4 bases and V 4 bases, and 9 bases lay outside the gene matches. CDR3 length: 15 residues.

This clonotype has a count of ten or more. CDR3 loop: CASSPPSAGGPSGELFF. The CDR3, as DNA: TGTGCCAGCTCACCACCGTCAGCGGGGGGGCCCTCCGGGGAGCTGTTTTTT. The V and J genes are TRBV18 and TRBJ2-2; 10 bases agree with TRBD2. Unmatched junction bases numbered 7, after V lost 0 bases and J lost 6 bases. Germline V gene lookup returns CDR1 KGHSH and CDR2 LQKENI. CDR3 length: 17 residues.

This clonotype has ten or more counts. V usage is TRBV28 and J usage is TRBJ1-5, with 12 positions matching TRBD1. Trimming removed 2 bases from V and 7 bases from J; junction bases left unmatched: 3. The V gene's germline CDR1 is MDHEN and CDR2 SYDVKM. The CDR3 covers 15 residues. This CDR3 is CASSLGTGGRQPQHF. The CDR3 DNA reads as TGTGCCAGCAGTTTAGGGACAGGGGGCCGGCAGCCCCAGCATTTT. Full variable domain (remainder filled in from reference TRBV28 and TRBJ1-5): DVKVTQSSRYLVKRTGEKVFLECVQDMDHENMFWYRQDPGLGLRLIYFSYDVKMKEKGDIPEGYSVSREKKERFSLILESASTNQTSMYLCASSLGTGGRQPQHFGDGTRLSIL.

This clonotype was found many times. The rearrangement uses TRBV29-1 and TRBJ1-1; 7 nucleotides align to TRBD1. V trimming: 3 bases; J trimming: 4 bases; junction bases outside the gene matches: 8. The V gene's germline CDR1 is SQVTM and CDR2 ANQGSEA. The CDR3 loop spans 14 amino acids. Here the CDR3 reads CSVDFTGVATEAFF. CDR3 nucleotides: TGCAGCGTTGATTTTACAGGGGTGGCCACTGAAGCTTTCTTT.

This clonotype was picked up many times. The chain has TRBV18 and TRBJ1-2; D gene ambiguous. From germline, CDR1 is KGHSH and CDR2 LQKENI. The CDR3 has 15 residues. Trimming removed 2 bases at V and 3 bases at J, with 13 bases between. CDR3 in DNA: TGTGCCAGCTCACCAGGGCCAGGTGGTGACTATGGCTACACCTTC. Encoded protein: CASSPGPGGDYGYTF.

This clonotype was counted ten times or more. The chain is built from TRBV20-1 and TRBJ2-7; D unresolved. CDR3 length equals 10 residues. The V gene's germline CDR1 is DFQATT and CDR2 SNEGSKA (reference sequence). V was shortened by 6 bases and J by 6 bases, with 9 bases between the two germline ends. The CDR3 sequence is CSALRGEQYF. In nucleotides, the CDR3 is TGCAGTGCCCTCCGCGGCGAGCAGTACTTC.

This clonotype was recorded many times. The chain couples TRBV20-1 to TRBJ2-1; D possibly uses TRBD1 or TRBD2 (5 bases each). V shed 6 bases and J shed 3 bases, with 18 bases lying between them. The CDR3 spans 15 residues. Germline values: CDR1 DFQATT, CDR2 SNEGSKA (reference sequence). The CDR3 region is CSADPGRRIYNEQFF. In DNA, the CDR3 is TGCAGTGCGGACCCGGGACGGAGAATCTACAATGAGCAGTTCTTC.

The chain joins TRBV9 to TRBJ2-5; 7 nucleotides agree with TRBD1. Germline loops: CDR1 SGDLS, CDR2 YYNGEE. This CDR3 region has 14 residues. V lost 0 bases to trimming and J lost 5 bases; unmatched junction nucleotides: 4. CDR3 DNA sequence: TGTGCCAGCAGCGTAGACGGCAGGGGGGAGACCCAGTACTTC. Protein: CASSVDGRGETQYF.

Ten or more counts support this clonotype. The rearrangement joins TRBV5-1 to TRBJ2-7; D remains unclear. This CDR3 is 14 amino acids long. Trimming removed 4 bases at V and 0 bases at J, with 11 bases between. Germline CDR1 and CDR2: SGHRS and YFSETQ. CDR3 in DNA: TGCGCCAGCAGCCCGTCGGACCCCTCCTACGAGCAGTACTTC. Amino acids: CASSPSDPSYEQYF.